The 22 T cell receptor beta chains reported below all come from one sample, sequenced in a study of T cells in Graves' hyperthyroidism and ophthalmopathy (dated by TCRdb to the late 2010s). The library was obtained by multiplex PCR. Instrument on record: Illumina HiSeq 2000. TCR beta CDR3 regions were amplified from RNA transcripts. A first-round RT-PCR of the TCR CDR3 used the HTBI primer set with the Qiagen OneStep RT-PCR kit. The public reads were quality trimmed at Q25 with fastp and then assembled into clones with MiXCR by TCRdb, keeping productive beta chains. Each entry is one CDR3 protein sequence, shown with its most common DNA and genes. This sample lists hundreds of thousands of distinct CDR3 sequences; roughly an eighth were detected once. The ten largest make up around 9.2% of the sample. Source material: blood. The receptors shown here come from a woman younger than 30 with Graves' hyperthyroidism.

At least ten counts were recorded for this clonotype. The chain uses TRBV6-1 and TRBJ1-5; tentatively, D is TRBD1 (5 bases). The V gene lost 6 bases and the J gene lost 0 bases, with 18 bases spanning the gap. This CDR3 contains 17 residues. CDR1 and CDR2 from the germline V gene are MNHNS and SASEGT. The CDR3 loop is CASSGTKGFNSNQPQHF. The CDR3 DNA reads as TGTGCCAGCAGCGGTACGAAGGGGTTTAATAGCAATCAGCCCCAGCATTTT.

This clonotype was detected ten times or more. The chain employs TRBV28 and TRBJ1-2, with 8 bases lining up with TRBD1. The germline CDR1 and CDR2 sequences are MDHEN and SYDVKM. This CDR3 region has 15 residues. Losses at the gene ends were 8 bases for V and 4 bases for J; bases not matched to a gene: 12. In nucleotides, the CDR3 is TGTGCCAGCGGCTTCCGGGACAGGCCTACCTATGGCTACACCTTC. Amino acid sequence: CASGFRDRPTYGYTF.

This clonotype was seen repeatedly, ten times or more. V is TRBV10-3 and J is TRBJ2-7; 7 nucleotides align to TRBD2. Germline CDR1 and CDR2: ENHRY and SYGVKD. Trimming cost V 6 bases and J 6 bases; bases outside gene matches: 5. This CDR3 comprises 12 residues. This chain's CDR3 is CAISPGRVEQYF. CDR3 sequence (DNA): TGTGCCATCAGCCCAGGGAGGGTCGAGCAGTACTTC.

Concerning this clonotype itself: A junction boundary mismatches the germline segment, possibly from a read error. The CDR3 sequence: CASNLERGSSYNEQFF. The CDR3 DNA follows: TGTGCCAGCAACTTAGAGAGAGGGAGCTCCTACAATGAGCAGTTCTTC. This chain joins TRBV11-3 and TRBJ2-1; possibly TRBD2 for D (5 bases). The length of the CDR3 is 16 residues. Germline V lookup: CDR1 SGHNT, CDR2 YENEEA.

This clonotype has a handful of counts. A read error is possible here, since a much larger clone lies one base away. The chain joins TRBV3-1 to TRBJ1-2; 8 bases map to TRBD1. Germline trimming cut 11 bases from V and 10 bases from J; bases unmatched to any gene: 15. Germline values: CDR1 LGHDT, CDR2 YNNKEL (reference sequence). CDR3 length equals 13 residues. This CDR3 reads CAGTMGQAIDYTF. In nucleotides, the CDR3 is TGTGCCGGTACGATGGGACAGGCAATAGACTACACCTTC.

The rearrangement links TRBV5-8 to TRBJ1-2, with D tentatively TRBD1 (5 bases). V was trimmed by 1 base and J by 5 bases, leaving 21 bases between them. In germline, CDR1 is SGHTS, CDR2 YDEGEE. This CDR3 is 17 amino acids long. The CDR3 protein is CASSLRRGVSTRYGYTF. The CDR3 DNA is TGTGCCAGCAGCTTGAGGCGGGGGGTGTCTACTAGGTATGGCTACACCTTC. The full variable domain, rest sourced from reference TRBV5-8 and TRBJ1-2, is EAGVTQSPTHLIKTRGQQATLRCSPISGHTSVYWYQQALGLGLQFLLWYDEGEERNRGNFPPRFSGRQFPNYSSELNVNALELEDSALYLCASSLRRGVSTRYGYTFGSGTRLTVV.

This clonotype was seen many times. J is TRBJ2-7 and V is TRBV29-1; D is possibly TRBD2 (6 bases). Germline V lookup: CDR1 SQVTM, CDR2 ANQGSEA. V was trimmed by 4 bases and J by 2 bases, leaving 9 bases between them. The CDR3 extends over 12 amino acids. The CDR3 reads CSVAGGTYEQYF. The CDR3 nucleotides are TGCAGCGTTGCCGGGGGAACCTACGAGCAGTACTTC.

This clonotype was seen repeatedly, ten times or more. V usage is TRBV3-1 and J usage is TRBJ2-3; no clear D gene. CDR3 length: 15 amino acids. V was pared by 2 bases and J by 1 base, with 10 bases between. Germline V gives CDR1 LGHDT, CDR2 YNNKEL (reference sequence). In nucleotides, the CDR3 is TGTGCCAGCAGCCAATTGGGTCGCGGCACAGATACGCAGTATTTT. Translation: CASSQLGRGTDTQYF.

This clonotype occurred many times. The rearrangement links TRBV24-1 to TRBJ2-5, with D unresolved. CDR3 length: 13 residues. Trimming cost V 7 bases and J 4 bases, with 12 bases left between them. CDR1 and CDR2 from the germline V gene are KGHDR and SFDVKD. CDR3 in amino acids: CATSDAVLETQYF. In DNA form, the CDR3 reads TGTGCCACCAGCGATGCGGTTCTAGAGACCCAGTACTTC.

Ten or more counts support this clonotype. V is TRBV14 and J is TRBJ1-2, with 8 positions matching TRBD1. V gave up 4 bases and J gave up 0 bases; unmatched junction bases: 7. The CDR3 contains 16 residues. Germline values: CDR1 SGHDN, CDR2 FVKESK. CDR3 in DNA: TGTGCCAGCAGCCCAAGCAGGACAGGGTCTAACTATGGCTACACCTTC. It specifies CASSPSRTGSNYGYTF.

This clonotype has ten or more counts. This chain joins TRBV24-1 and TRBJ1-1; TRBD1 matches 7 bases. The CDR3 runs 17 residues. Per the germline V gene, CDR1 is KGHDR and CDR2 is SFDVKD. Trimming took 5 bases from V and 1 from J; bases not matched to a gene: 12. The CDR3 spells CATSAATGTPWNTEAFF. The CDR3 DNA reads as TGTGCCACCAGTGCCGCGACAGGGACTCCATGGAACACTGAAGCTTTCTTT.

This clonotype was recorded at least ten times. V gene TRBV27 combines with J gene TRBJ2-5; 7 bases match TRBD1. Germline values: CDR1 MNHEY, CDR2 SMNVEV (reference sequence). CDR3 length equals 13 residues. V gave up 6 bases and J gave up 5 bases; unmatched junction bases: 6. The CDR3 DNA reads TGTGCCAGCAGGGATACAGGGGCTGAGACCCAGTACTTC. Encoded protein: CASRDTGAETQYF.

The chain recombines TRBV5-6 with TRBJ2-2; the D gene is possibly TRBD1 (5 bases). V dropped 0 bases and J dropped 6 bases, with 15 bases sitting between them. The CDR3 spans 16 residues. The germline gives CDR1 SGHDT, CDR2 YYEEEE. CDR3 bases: TGTGCCAGCAGCTTGGCCAGACAGTTCCCCCCCGGGGAGCTGTTTTTT. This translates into CASSLARQFPPGELFF.

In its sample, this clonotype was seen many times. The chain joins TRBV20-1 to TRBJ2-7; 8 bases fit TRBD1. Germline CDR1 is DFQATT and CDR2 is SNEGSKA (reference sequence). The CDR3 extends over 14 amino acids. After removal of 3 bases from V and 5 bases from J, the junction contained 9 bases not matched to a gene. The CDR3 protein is CSARDPGGENEQYF. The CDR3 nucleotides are TGCAGTGCTAGGGACCCAGGGGGCGAGAACGAGCAGTACTTC.

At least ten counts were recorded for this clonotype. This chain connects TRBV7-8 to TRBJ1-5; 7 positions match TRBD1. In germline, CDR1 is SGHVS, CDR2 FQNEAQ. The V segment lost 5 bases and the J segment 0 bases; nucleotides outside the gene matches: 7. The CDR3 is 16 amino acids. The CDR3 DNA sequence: TGTGCCAGCAGCCAAACGACAGGGAGTAGCAATCAGCCCCAGCATTTT. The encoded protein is CASSQTTGSSNQPQHF.

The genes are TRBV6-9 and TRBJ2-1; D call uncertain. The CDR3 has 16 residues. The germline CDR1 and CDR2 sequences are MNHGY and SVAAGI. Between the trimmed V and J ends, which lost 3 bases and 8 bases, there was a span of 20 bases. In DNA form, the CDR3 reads TGTGCCAGCAGTTACGCCAGTAGTCGTCTGGATCATGAGCAGTTCTTC. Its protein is CASSYASSRLDHEQFF.

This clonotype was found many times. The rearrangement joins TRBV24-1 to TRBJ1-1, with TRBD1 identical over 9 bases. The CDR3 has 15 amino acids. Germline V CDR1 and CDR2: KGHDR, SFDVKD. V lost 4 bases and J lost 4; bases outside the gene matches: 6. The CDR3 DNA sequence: TGTGCCACCAGTGAGAACAGGGGGCAGGGCACTGAAGCTTTCTTT. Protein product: CATSENRGQGTEAFF.

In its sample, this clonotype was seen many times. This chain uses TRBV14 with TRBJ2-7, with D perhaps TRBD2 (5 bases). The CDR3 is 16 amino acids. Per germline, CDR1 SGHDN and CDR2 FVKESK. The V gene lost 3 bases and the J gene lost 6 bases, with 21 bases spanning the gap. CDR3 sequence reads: CASSQRASRPRREQYF. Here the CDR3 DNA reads TGTGCCAGCAGCCAGAGGGCTAGCAGACCCCGTCGCGAGCAGTACTTC. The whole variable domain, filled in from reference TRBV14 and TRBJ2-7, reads EAGVTQFPSHSVIEKGQTVTLRCDPISGHDNLYWYRRVMGKEIKFLLHFVKESKQDESGMPNNRFLAERTGGTYSTLKVQPAELEDSGVYFCASSQRASRPRREQYFGPGTRLTVT.

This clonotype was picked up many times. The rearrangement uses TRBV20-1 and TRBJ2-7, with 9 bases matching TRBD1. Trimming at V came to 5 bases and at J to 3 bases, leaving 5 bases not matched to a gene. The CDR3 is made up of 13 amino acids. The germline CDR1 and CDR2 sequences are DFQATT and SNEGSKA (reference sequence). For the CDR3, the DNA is TGCAGTGCTGTTCGGGGACAGGGCTACGAGCAGTACTTC. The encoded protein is CSAVRGQGYEQYF.

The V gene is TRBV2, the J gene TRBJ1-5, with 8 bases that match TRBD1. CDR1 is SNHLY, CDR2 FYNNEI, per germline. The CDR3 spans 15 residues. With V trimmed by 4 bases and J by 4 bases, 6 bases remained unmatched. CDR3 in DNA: TGTGCCAGCAGTGGTGGACAGGGTAATAATCAGCCCCAGCATTTT. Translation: CASSGGQGNNQPQHF.

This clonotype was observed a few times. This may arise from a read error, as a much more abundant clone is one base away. CDR3 loop: CASSYSTGGLNTEAFF. CDR3 nucleotides: TGTGCCAGCAGTTACTCCACAGGGGGACTGAACACTGAAGCTTTCTTT. The chain combines TRBV6-6 with TRBJ1-1, with 8 bases lining up with TRBD1. The CDR3 is made up of 16 amino acids. The J segment lost 0 bases and the V segment lost 0 bases, leaving 3 bases of the junction unmatched. Germline V gives CDR1 MNHNY, CDR2 SVGAGI (reference sequence).

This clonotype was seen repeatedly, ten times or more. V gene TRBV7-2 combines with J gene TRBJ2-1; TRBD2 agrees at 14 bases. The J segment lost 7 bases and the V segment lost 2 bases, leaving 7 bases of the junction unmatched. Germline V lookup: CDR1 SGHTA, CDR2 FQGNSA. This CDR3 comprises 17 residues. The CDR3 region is CASSLWMGLAGVNEQFF. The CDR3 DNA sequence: TGTGCCAGCAGCTTATGGATGGGACTAGCGGGAGTAAATGAGCAGTTCTTC.